The 5 T cell receptor beta chains below all came from one sample that was sequenced in a study of regulatory T cells in long-lasting Graves disease. In building TCR beta libraries, iRepertoire HTBI primers were used together with Arm-PCR of CDR3 regions. Using its own MiXCR run on the multiplex PCR reads, TCRdb lists one record per CDR3 protein. This sample has roughly 490,000 distinct CDR3 sequences, with under 25% found just once. The sample's time point: persistent/refractory GD, antithyroid drugs over 5 years with positive TRAb. Isolated PBMC RNA provided the starting material for the TCR library. The sample was peripheral blood mononuclear cells (PBMCs), taken when the disease was refractory, from a patient treated with antithyroid drugs. The origin of the receptors is a female donor with Graves disease.

This clonotype was counted many times. This chain joins TRBV6-1 and TRBJ1-6; no firm D call. The ends were cut back, 6 bases at V and 9 bases at J, with 18 bases in the middle. The CDR3 has 15 residues. From germline, CDR1 is MNHNS and CDR2 SASEGT. CDR3 DNA sequence: TGTGCCAGCAGGGTGGGCGTATCATCACTTTCACCCCTCCACTTT. Protein product: CASRVGVSSLSPLHF.

A few counts support this clonotype. The J gene is TRBJ2-7, the V gene TRBV6-1; D is undetermined. This CDR3 has 15 amino acids. Germline CDR1 and CDR2: MNHNS and SASEGT. V dropped 3 bases and J dropped 0 bases, with 12 bases sitting between them. In nucleotides, the CDR3 is TGTGCCAGCAGTGAGGCAAGCACCTTCTCCTACGAGCAGTACTTC. Protein sequence: CASSEASTFSYEQYF.

This clonotype has ten or more counts. The rearrangement links TRBV12-3 or TRBV12-4 to TRBJ2-7; D is possibly TRBD2 (6 bases). The V and J ends lost 1 base and 6 bases respectively, with 13 bases between them. The CDR3 is 14 residues long. The CDR3 DNA follows: TGTGCCAGCAGTTTAGTTTCCCTCGGGGGCGAGCAGTACTTC. Its translation: CASSLVSLGGEQYF.

The chain carries TRBV30 and TRBJ1-3; TRBD1 matches at 11 bases. The junction had 6 bases not matched to a gene; V was cut back by 4 bases and J by 4 bases. The V gene's germline CDR1 is GTSNPN and CDR2 SVGIG (reference sequence). CDR3 length: 15 amino acids. CDR3 residues: CAWNPGQGDGNTIYF. Here the CDR3 DNA reads TGTGCCTGGAATCCGGGACAGGGGGACGGAAACACCATATATTTT.

This chain uses TRBV30 with TRBJ1-1; D ambiguous. Germline V gene sequence: CDR1 GTSNPN, CDR2 SVGIG (reference sequence). The V and J ends lost 2 bases and 1 base respectively, with 11 bases between them. The CDR3 covers 14 residues. The CDR3 nucleotides read TGTGCCTGGAGTATTGGGAGGCCGAACACTGAAGCTTTCTTT. Translating it yields CAWSIGRPNTEAFF.